The 27 T cell receptor beta chains given below trace back to one sample, sequenced in a study of blood T cells in healthy people across ages (dated by TCRdb to the mid-2010s). The library was built by means of 5' RACE. Instrument used: Illumina HiSeq 2500. A second roughly 7 to 11 cycle PCR used a sample-barcoded 5' primer and a J-beta primer mix. TCRdb reprocessing: public reads trimmed at Q25 with fastp, clones called with MiXCR, in-frame beta chains kept. Rows are combined by CDR3 protein, so each entry shows the most common genes and DNA. The sample table shows under 1,100,000 distinct CDR3 sequences, and almost 25% are seen once. Approximately 0.71% of the sample rests with the top ten. The same sample was also used in a study of T cells of mothers and their children.

Sequencing was carried out using blood. These receptors all stem from a girl aged 2 to 10 in good health.

In this sample, this clonotype turned up a few times. The chain employs TRBV29-1 and TRBJ2-5, with D maybe TRBD1 (5 bases). The CDR3 length is 15 residues. Trimming took 0 bases from V and 2 from J, leaving 13 bases between them. The germline V gene has CDR1 SQVTM and CDR2 ANQGSEA. CDR3: CSVEDLVKGQETQYF. CDR3 nucleotides: TGCAGCGTTGAAGATTTGGTGAAGGGGCAAGAGACCCAGTACTTC.

To note about this clonotype: One base away lies a much larger clone, so this may be a sequencing read error. The chain uses TRBV12-3 or TRBV12-4 and TRBJ2-1; 7 nucleotides line up with TRBD1. The DNA end is more similar to TRBJ2-7, so the J call may be wrong. The CDR3 contains 14 residues. Here the CDR3 reads CASSAGTDPYEQYF. CDR3 in DNA: TGTGCCAGCAGTGCCGGGACAGATCCCTACGAGCAGTACTTC.

This clonotype showed up just a few times. The chain links TRBV4-1 to TRBJ2-5; 7 bases fit TRBD2. The end of the DNA aligns better with TRBJ2-7, so the J call may be wrong. Germline CDR1 MGHRA, CDR2 YSYEKL. The CDR3 contains 15 residues. CDR3 in amino acids: CASSQDSAGLYEQYF. The CDR3, as DNA: TGCGCCAGCAGCCAAGATTCAGCGGGACTCTACGAGCAGTACTTC.

This chain links TRBV29-1 with TRBJ1-1; perhaps TRBD1 as D (5 bases). Per the germline V gene, CDR1 is SQVTM and CDR2 is ANQGSEA. Trimming removed 4 bases from V and 1 base from J, with 13 bases in between. The CDR3 has 14 amino acids. The CDR3 DNA sequence: TGCAGCGTTGCTTGGGGCAGCCGGAACACTGAAGCTTTCTTT. Its translation is CSVAWGSRNTEAFF.

CDR3 residues: CASRIGGADHSPLHF. In DNA, the CDR3 is TGTGCCAGTAGGATAGGGGGCGCGGATCATTCACCCCTCCACTTT. V is TRBV12-3 or TRBV12-4 and J is TRBJ1-6, with 7 positions matching TRBD1. This CDR3 contains 15 residues. V dropped 9 bases and J dropped 8; count of bases not matched to a gene: 13.

The chain carries TRBV7-9 and TRBJ1-3; maybe TRBD1 (5 bases). Germline V gives CDR1 SEHNR, CDR2 FQNEAQ (reference sequence). V lost 1 base to trimming and J lost 2 bases, with 9 bases between them. This CDR3 is built from 15 residues. CDR3 loop: CASSLGGDPGNTIYF. DNA of the CDR3: TGTGCCAGCAGCTTAGGAGGGGATCCTGGAAACACCATATATTTT.

The chain links TRBV6-1 to TRBJ2-2; 8 bases fit TRBD2. V shed 4 bases and J 6 bases; nucleotides not matched to a gene: 7. Germline values: CDR1 MNHNS, CDR2 SASEGT. This CDR3 is built from 15 residues. The CDR3 spells CASSAGRALPGELFF. CDR3 coding DNA: TGTGCCAGCAGTGCCGGGAGGGCCCTTCCCGGGGAGCTGTTTTTT.

A few counts support this clonotype. The chain joins TRBV7-9 to TRBJ2-2; D possibly uses TRBD1 or TRBD2 (5 bases each). Trimming stripped 7 bases from V and 6 bases from J, with 15 bases between. Germline V gene data show CDR1 as SEHNR and CDR2 as FQNEAQ (reference sequence). The CDR3 runs to 14 residues. CDR3 sequence reads: CASMGPGGPGELFF. In DNA form, the CDR3 reads TGTGCCAGCATGGGGCCCGGAGGTCCCGGGGAGCTGTTTTTT.

The genes are TRBV24-1 and TRBJ2-5, with 9 positions matching TRBD1. The CDR3 sequence is 16 residues long. Germline-derived CDR1 and CDR2 are KGHDR and SFDVKD. V gave up 4 bases and J gave up 1 base; unmatched junction bases: 6. Written as DNA, the CDR3 is TGTGCCACCAGTGAGGCACACAGGGGGCTCCAAGAGACCCAGTACTTC. Amino acid sequence: CATSEAHRGLQETQYF.

The chain carries TRBV29-1 and TRBJ2-3; 9 bases line up with TRBD1. The CDR3 consists of 16 residues. Germline V gene lookup returns CDR1 SQVTM and CDR2 ANQGSEA. V shed 1 base and J 4 bases; nucleotides not matched to a gene: 9. The DNA for the CDR3 is TGCAGCGTTGAAGCGGTGGGACAGGGAATCCCAGATACGCAGTATTTT. Translated: CSVEAVGQGIPDTQYF.

V usage is TRBV24-1 and J usage is TRBJ2-3; TRBD1 or TRBD2 may be the D gene (6 bases each). The germline V gene encodes CDR1 KGHDR and CDR2 SFDVKD. Trimming took off 4 bases at V and 5 bases at J, with 15 bases between the two ends. The CDR3 is 15 residues long. CDR3 loop: CATSDRGTQLDTQYF. In DNA form, the CDR3 reads TGTGCCACCAGTGACCGCGGGACACAATTAGATACGCAGTATTTT.

The CDR3 region is CASSLMRGRNQETQYF. CDR3 bases: TGTGCCAGCAGTTTAATGAGGGGGCGGAACCAAGAGACCCAGTACTTC. This chain joins TRBV28 and TRBJ2-5, with 7 bases aligning to TRBD1. Germline V gene data show CDR1 as MDHEN and CDR2 as SYDVKM. With V trimmed by 2 bases and J by 0 bases, 6 bases remained unmatched. This CDR3 region has 16 residues. Based on the CDR3 plus reference TRBV28 and TRBJ2-5, the full variable domain is DVKVTQSSRYLVKRTGEKVFLECVQDMDHENMFWYRQDPGLGLRLIYFSYDVKMKEKGDIPEGYSVSREKKERFSLILESASTNQTSMYLCASSLMRGRNQETQYFGPGTRLLVL.

This clonotype was counted only a few times. The genes are TRBV11-2 and TRBJ1-6; 9 bases are shared with TRBD1. V shed 6 bases and J 9 bases; nucleotides not matched to a gene: 6. The germline V gene encodes CDR1 SGHAT and CDR2 FQNNGV. CDR3 length: 14 residues. The CDR3 DNA reads TGTGCCAGCAGTCTAACAGGGGGCTTTTCACCCCTCCACTTT. This codes for CASSLTGGFSPLHF.

The J gene is TRBJ2-1, the V gene TRBV29-1; TRBD1 matches at 8 bases. The J call is in doubt because the DNA end fits TRBJ2-7 better. The CDR3 extends over 13 amino acids. Germline loops: CDR1 SQVTM, CDR2 ANQGSEA. The CDR3 loop reads CSAQEDRAFEQYF. DNA of the CDR3: TGCAGCGCCCAGGAGGACAGGGCATTCGAGCAGTACTTC.

This clonotype showed up just a few times. J is TRBJ2-5 and V is TRBV20-1; TRBD1 matches 8 bases. Germline CDR1 and CDR2: DFQATT and SNEGSKA (reference sequence). V dropped 3 bases and J dropped 1; count of bases not matched to a gene: 7. This CDR3 is 15 amino acids long. CDR3 DNA: TGCAGTGCTAGTGGGACAGGCTGGGGCCAAGAGACCCAGTACTTC. Translated, it gives CSASGTGWGQETQYF.

The chain is built from TRBV5-1 and TRBJ1-1, with 7 bases identical to TRBD1. The CDR3 has 13 residues. In germline, CDR1 is SGHRS, CDR2 YFSETQ. V dropped 2 bases and J dropped 4; count of bases not matched to a gene: 2. CDR3 sequence reads: CASSFTGVTEAFF. The CDR3 bases are TGCGCCAGCAGCTTTACAGGGGTCACTGAAGCTTTCTTT.

V gene TRBV20-1 combines with J gene TRBJ2-7; TRBD1 matches at 8 bases. Germline loops: CDR1 DFQATT, CDR2 SNEGSKA (reference sequence). The CDR3 sequence is 14 residues long. The trim removed 3 bases at V and 2 bases at J, leaving 6 bases unmatched. The CDR3 loop reads CSARRQGQTYEQYF. The CDR3 coding sequence is TGCAGTGCTAGGAGACAGGGGCAAACCTACGAGCAGTACTTC.

This clonotype was recorded a few times. V is TRBV5-5 and J is TRBJ2-6, with 7 bases fitting TRBD1. Germline CDR1 and CDR2: SGHKS and YYEKEE (reference sequence). V gave up 2 bases and J gave up 4 bases; unmatched junction bases: 6. This CDR3 is 16 amino acids long. In DNA, the CDR3 is TGTGCCAGCAGCTTCGGACAGGACGTGGGGGCCAACGTCCTGACTTTC. Residues: CASSFGQDVGANVLTF.

CDR3 loop: CASSLVGHFPNSPLHF. In nucleotides, the CDR3 is TGTGCCAGCAGCTTAGTCGGGCACTTCCCCAATTCACCCCTCCACTTT. The gene calls are TRBV11-2 and TRBJ1-6; D is uncertain. Deletions cut 1 base from V and 7 bases from J, with 14 bases between. CDR1 is SGHAT, CDR2 FQNNGV, per germline. The CDR3 covers 16 residues.

The chain couples TRBV29-1 to TRBJ2-5; D not resolved. Matching the DNA end better, TRBJ2-7 makes the J call doubtful. Germline V gene lookup returns CDR1 SQVTM and CDR2 ANQGSEA. CDR3 length equals 11 residues. CDR3 DNA sequence: TGCAGCGTTGCTGGCAGTCACGAGCAGTACTTC. This codes for CSVAGSHEQYF.

The chain joins TRBV6-6 to TRBJ1-3; TRBD1 matches 8 bases. Germline V CDR1 and CDR2: MNHNY, SVGAGI (reference sequence). After removal of 3 bases from V and 8 bases from J, the junction contained 6 bases not matched to a gene. This CDR3 region has 14 residues. The CDR3 region has the DNA TGTGCCAGCAGTTATGGGGACAGGAGCCACACCATATATTTT. It specifies CASSYGDRSHTIYF.

This clonotype was picked up a small number of times. V is TRBV3-1 and J is TRBJ2-1, with 7 bases aligning to TRBD2. The CDR3 is 16 amino acids. The J segment lost 2 bases and the V segment lost 4 bases, leaving 8 bases of the junction unmatched. The germline CDR1 and CDR2 sequences are LGHDT and YNNKEL (reference sequence). The CDR3 region is CASSLPGLHPYNEQFF. CDR3 DNA: TGTGCCAGCAGCCTCCCGGGACTACATCCCTACAATGAGCAGTTCTTC.

V and J are TRBV3-1 and TRBJ1-2; no definite D call. Germline-derived CDR1 and CDR2 are LGHDT and YNNKEL (reference sequence). Trimming stripped 4 bases from V and 5 bases from J, with 20 bases between. CDR3 size: 16 residues. DNA of the CDR3: TGTGCCAGCAGCCCGCGGCAGGCCCAAACGTCGTATGGCTACACCTTC. It encodes CASSPRQAQTSYGYTF.

Only a few counts were recorded for this clonotype. The rearrangement uses TRBV4-1 and TRBJ2-2; D might be TRBD2 (5 bases). Trimming stripped 1 base from V and 5 bases from J, with 14 bases between. CDR3 length: 16 amino acids. Germline V gene sequence: CDR1 MGHRA, CDR2 YSYEKL. CDR3 coding DNA: TGCGCCAGCAGCCAAGTTTTGGGAGCTTCTACCGGGGAGCTGTTTTTT. It is translated as CASSQVLGASTGELFF.

There are a few counts of this clonotype. The chain uses TRBV3-1 and TRBJ2-4; D is perhaps TRBD1 (5 bases). Per germline, CDR1 LGHDT and CDR2 YNNKEL (reference sequence). The V and J ends lost 7 bases and 1 base respectively, with 11 bases between them. The CDR3 runs to 14 residues. CDR3 nucleotides: TGTGCCAGCACCAATGGGGCTGCCAAAAACATTCAGTACTTC. Protein product: CASTNGAAKNIQYF.

This clonotype was detected a few times. An end of the junction differs from the germline gene, which may be a read error. This chain links TRBV7-3 with TRBJ2-2; 7 bases align to TRBD1. CDR1 and CDR2 from the germline V gene are SGHTA and FQGTGA. The CDR3 covers 14 residues. CDR3 amino acids: CASGPTGTTGELFF. The CDR3 bases are TGCGCCAGTGGACCGACAGGGACCACCGGGGAGCTGTTTTTT.

The chain links TRBV7-3 to TRBJ1-1; 11 bases align to TRBD1. CDR3 length: 14 residues. Germline CDR1 reads SGHTA; CDR2 reads FQGTGA. V lost 5 bases, J lost 7 bases, and 6 bases stayed unmatched. The CDR3 DNA reads TGTGCCAGCAGCCCCGAGGGGACAGGGGGTGAAGCTTTCTTT. Translation: CASSPEGTGGEAFF. Based on the CDR3 plus reference TRBV7-3 and TRBJ1-1, the full variable domain is GAGVSQTPSNKVTEKGKYVELRCDPISGHTALYWYRQSLGQGPEFLIYFQGTGAADDSGLPNDRFFAVRPEGSVSTLKIQRTERGDSAVYLCASSPEGTGGEAFFGQGTRLTVV.